This T cell receptor (beta chain) was retrieved from a study of long-term antiretroviral therapy in people with HIV. Background on the study: The earliest specimens came about a decade ahead of the 2015 immediate-ART recommendation.

Per germline, CDR1 LNHDA and CDR2 SQIVND (reference sequence). The CDR3 spans 13 residues. V was shortened by 9 bases and J by 0 bases, with 11 bases between the two germline ends. Version v3.0 of the immunoSEQ assay was performed at survey level. TCRdb keeps only in-frame clones here, not all; method: immunoSEQ multiplex PCR. Of about 31,000 clones detected, 80% to 90% appear once; the ten largest clones hold about 4%. The study drew at least one pre-ART and at least two post-ART PBMC samples from every donor. Treatment locations for all participants with HIV were in the United States. As concerns this clone: Its specificity is not known.

Study-wide results and caveats: Clonal expansions arising prior to ART prevailed in the repertoire at every time point.

The chain combines TRBV19 with TRBJ1-1; unclear D gene. This sequence was found in a man between 18 and 29 years old with HIV. The input for sequencing was unsorted PBMCs, taken 0.8 years before starting antiretroviral therapy. This CDR3 is CASLGRMNTEAFF. Written as DNA, the CDR3 is TGTGCCAGCCTAGGACGGATGAACACTGAAGCTTTCTTT. The full variable domain, with the rest looked up from reference TRBV19 and TRBJ1-1, is DGGITQSPKYLFRKEGQNVTLSCEQNLNHDAMYWYRQDPGQGLRLIYYSQIVNDFQKGDIAEGYSVSREKKESFPLTVTSAQKNPTAFYLCASLGRMNTEAFFGQGTRLTVV.